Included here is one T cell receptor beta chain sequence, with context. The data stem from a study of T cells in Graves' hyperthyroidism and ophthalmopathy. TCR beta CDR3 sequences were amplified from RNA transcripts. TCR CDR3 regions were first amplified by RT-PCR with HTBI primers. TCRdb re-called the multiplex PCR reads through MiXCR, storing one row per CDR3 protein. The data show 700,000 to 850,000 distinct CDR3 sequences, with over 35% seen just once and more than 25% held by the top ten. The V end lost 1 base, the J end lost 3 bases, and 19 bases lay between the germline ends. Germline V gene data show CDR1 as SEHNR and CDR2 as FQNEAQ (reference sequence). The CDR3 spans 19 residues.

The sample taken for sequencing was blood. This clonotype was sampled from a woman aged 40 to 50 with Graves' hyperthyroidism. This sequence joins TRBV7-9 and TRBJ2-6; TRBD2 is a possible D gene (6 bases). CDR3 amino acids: CASSLVEGTARVGANVLTF. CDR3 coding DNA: TGTGCCAGCAGCTTAGTGGAGGGGACGGCGCGGGTTGGGGCCAACGTCCTGACTTTC.